Sequencing of this T cell receptor (beta chain) was carried out in a study of beta chain features in type 1 diabetes. The overall study: Cell yields, gender and age were comparable in patients and healthy donors.

Concerning this clone itself: The antigen remains undetermined.

Study results and limitations: People with Type 1 diabetes carried modestly yet significantly shorter TCRB CDR3s in all four CD4+ subsets.

Sequenced material consisted of expressed TCRB transcripts (all of the isolated RNA was reverse transcribed). Method: immunoSEQ multiplex PCR; TCRdb's copy keeps in-frame clones and lacks some. The table lists 300,000 to 450,000 clones, around 10% of them singletons. The CDR3 is 16 amino acids. V trimming: 4 bases; J trimming: 0 bases; junction bases outside the gene matches: 9. The V gene's germline CDR1 is SGHRS and CDR2 YFSETQ. The origin of this receptor is a man aged 30 to 39 with type 1 diabetes. The chain carries TRBV5-1 and TRBJ1-1; 7 bases line up with TRBD1. The sample taken for sequencing was central memory CD4+ T cells from blood. CDR3 sequence reads: CASSPSRGIMNTEAFF. The CDR3 DNA reads TGCGCCAGCAGCCCGAGCAGGGGGATCATGAACACTGAAGCTTTCTTT.